This paragraph covers one T cell receptor (beta chain) sequence. The sample holds many counts of this clonotype. The antigen it recognizes is unknown. No base-level quality is on record; no much larger clone is a single base apart. The data were taken from a study of T cell repertoires and leukemia-associated antigens (dated by TCRdb to between 2019 and 2020). With regard to the full study: Each sample yielded about 5.1 to 7 million read pairs and about 3.3 to 5.0 million effective reads, around 15 million effective reads overall. In vitro peptide stimulation of healthy T cells was used with the aim of identifying the antigen recognized by a TCR Vbeta21 clone previously found in CML patients. General conclusions and limits of the study: Across the four groups, there were no significant differences in the numbers of Vbeta genes (about 64), Jbeta genes (around 13), VDJ rearrangements, or unique CDR3s. The antigen specificity and function of the expanded clones were not directly tested, and further investigation of both was required.

TRIzol reagent was used to extract total RNA from the cultured T cells. TCRbeta libraries were amplified from RNA by 5' rapid amplification of cDNA ends (5'RACE). Before sequencing, library concentration and integrity were assessed using Qubit, an Agilent instrument, and quantitative PCR. Sequencing of qualified libraries was performed on Illumina HiSeq or MiSeq by a commercial service provider. Under the source paper's analysis protocol: TCR sequences in each sample were identified using MiXCR version 1.8.2. For a clone to count as qualified, its CDR3 had to be longer than four amino acids, its nucleotide length had to be in-frame, and the clone could not contain a stop codon. A read counted as effective if the read contained the complete CDR3 structure. RT-PCR with 24 Vbeta primers, GeneScan spectratyping, and Sanger sequencing were used to validate expanded clones. TCRdb reran the public reads through fastp at Q25 and MiXCR, keeping productive beta chains. Each entry is one CDR3 protein sequence, shown with its most common DNA and genes. TCRdb, not the authors, supplied the V and J calls. This sample has over 10,000 distinct CDR3 sequences in its table, and about two fifths of those were observed once. The top ten hold 30% to 40% of the sample.

The CDR3 sequence holds 16 residues, the cysteine and phenylalanine included. The retained sequence is limited to the CDR3, 48 bases, with the frame set at the first base. The germline V and J ends show losses of 2 bases and 7 bases respectively, and no gene match explains 10 bases of the junction. The CDR1 and CDR2 encoded by the germline V gene are SGHVS and FQNEAQ. As a first step, the CD3+ T cells were left to rest overnight in RPMI 1640 lacking fetal bovine serum, at around 2.5 million cells/mL. CD3+ T cells were isolated from PBMCs with MACS immunomagnetic beads following the manufacturer's instructions.

The sequenced material came from CD3+ T cells sorted from blood and cultured. This clonotype was obtained from a female donor in good health. The rearranged segments are TRBV7-8 and TRBJ2-2; TRBD1 agrees with 7 junctional bases. Here is the DNA: TGTGCCAGCAGCTTAATAGGGACAGATCAGAGCGGGGAGCTGTTTTTT. This sequence encodes CASSLIGTDQSGELFF.